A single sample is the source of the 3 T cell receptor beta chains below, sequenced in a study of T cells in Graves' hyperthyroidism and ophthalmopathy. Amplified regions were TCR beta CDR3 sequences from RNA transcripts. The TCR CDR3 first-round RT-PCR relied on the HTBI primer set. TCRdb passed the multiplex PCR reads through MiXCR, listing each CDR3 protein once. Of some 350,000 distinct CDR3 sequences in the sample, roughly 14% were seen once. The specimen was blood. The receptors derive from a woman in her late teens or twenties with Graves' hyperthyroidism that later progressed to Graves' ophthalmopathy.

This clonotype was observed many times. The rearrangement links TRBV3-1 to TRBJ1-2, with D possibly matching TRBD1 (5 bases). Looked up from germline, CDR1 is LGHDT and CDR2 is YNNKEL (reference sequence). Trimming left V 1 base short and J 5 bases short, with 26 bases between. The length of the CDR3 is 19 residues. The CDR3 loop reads CASSQVSRWGEEAGYGYTF. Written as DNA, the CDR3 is TGTGCCAGCAGCCAAGTCTCACGCTGGGGGGAGGAAGCGGGGTATGGCTACACCTTC.

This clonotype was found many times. CDR3 DNA sequence: TGTGCCAGCAGTGCACTACTAGCGGGAGGATTCAATGAGCAGTTCTTC. Translation: CASSALLAGGFNEQFF. The J gene is TRBJ2-1, the V gene TRBV2; 12 nucleotides align to TRBD2. Germline V gene lookup returns CDR1 SNHLY and CDR2 FYNNEI. The ends lost 4 bases at V and 6 bases at J; junction bases unmatched: 7. The CDR3 spans 16 residues.

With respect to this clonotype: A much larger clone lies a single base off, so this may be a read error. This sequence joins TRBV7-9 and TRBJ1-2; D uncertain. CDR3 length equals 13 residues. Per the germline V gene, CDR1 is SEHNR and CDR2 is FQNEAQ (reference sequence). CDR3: CASSLDSLYGHTF. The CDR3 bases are TGTGCCAGCAGCTTAGACAGCCTCTATGGCCACACCTTC.